This TCR beta chain was found in a study of identical twins. TCRdb ran MiXCR on the 5' RACE reads and lists one entry per CDR3 protein. The table includes under 300,000 distinct CDR3 sequences, approximately 8.6% detected once. The CDR3 is made up of 16 amino acids. Germline values: CDR1 SGHTA, CDR2 FQGNSA. Trimming cost V 2 bases and J 2 bases; bases outside gene matches: 5. The same sample was also studied in work on yellow fever vaccine responses in identical twins.

The chain links TRBV7-2 to TRBJ2-3, with 9 nucleotides matching TRBD2. The specimen sequenced was CD8+ T cells sorted from blood. The TCR was taken from a woman between 18 and 29 years old in good health. The DNA of the CDR3 is TGTGCCAGCAGCTTATGGGCGGGGGGGCCCACAGATACGCAGTATTTT. Its translation: CASSLWAGGPTDTQYF.